This TCR beta chain is drawn from a study of technical replicates of blood from a few donors. From germline, CDR1 is SNHLY and CDR2 FYNNEI. This CDR3 has 16 residues. V was pared by 7 bases and J by 0 bases, with 16 bases between. Only in-frame clones appear in the TCRdb table, and some are missing; sequencing was by immunoSEQ multiplex PCR. Of over 75,000 clones detected, 95% to 98% appear once; the ten largest clones hold 0.18%. The sequencing input was T cells isolated from PBMCs. The chain recombines TRBV2 with TRBJ1-3; D is ambiguous. This receptor was identified in a human donor in good health. CDR3 in DNA: TGTGCCAGCACCCGTACGGGGTCGCTCTCTGGAAACACCATATATTTT. This codes for CASTRTGSLSGNTIYF.